The 9 T cell receptor beta chains in this list originate from one sample, sequenced in a study of T cell responses to AZD1222 COVID-19 vaccine. The table came from immunoSEQ multiplex PCR; TCRdb's copy has only in-frame clones and leaves some out. The table shows about 160,000 clones, with 94% occurring only once. The sample here was peripheral blood, taken on day 0 of AZD1222 vaccination. The receptor source for this set is an adult in good health.

V is TRBV7-9 and J is TRBJ1-4; D gene unclear. CDR3 length: 13 residues. The V and J ends lost 3 bases and 5 bases respectively, with 7 bases between them. Germline V gene data show CDR1 as SEHNR and CDR2 as FQNEAQ (reference sequence). CDR3 sequence (DNA): TGTGCCAGCAGCTTTGGGTCGAATGAAAAACTGTTTTTT. It encodes CASSFGSNEKLFF.

The gene calls are TRBV5-4 and TRBJ2-2, with TRBD2 as a possible D gene (6 bases). V dropped 0 bases and J dropped 1 base, with 10 bases sitting between them. Germline V CDR1 and CDR2: SGHNT, YYREEE (reference sequence). This CDR3 region has 16 residues. This chain's CDR3 is CASSLGRLGNTGELFF. The CDR3 nucleotides read TGTGCCAGCAGCTTGGGACGACTAGGGAACACCGGGGAGCTGTTTTTT.

The chain links TRBV7-9 to TRBJ1-2, with D possibly being TRBD1 (5 bases). The V and J ends lost 1 base and 7 bases respectively, with 16 bases between them. CDR1 is SEHNR and CDR2 is FQNEAQ in the germline V gene (reference sequence). The CDR3 has 15 residues. The CDR3 loop is CASSLGGGGYGGYTF. As DNA, the CDR3 is TGTGCCAGCAGCTTAGGGGGCGGCGGGTACGGTGGCTACACCTTC. The entire variable domain, with the rest obtained from reference TRBV7-9 and TRBJ1-2, is as follows: DTGVSQNPRHKITKRGQNVTFRCDPISEHNRLYWYRQTLGQGPEFLTYFQNEAQLEKSRLLSDRFSAERPKGSFSTLEIQRTEQGDSAMYLCASSLGGGGYGGYTFGSGTRLTVV.

This clone was detected a few times. The V call is TRBV2, the J call TRBJ2-3; perhaps TRBD2 as D (7 bases). The CDR3 totals 12 residues. Trimming removed 0 bases from V and 14 bases from J, with 12 bases in between. Germline CDR1 SNHLY, CDR2 FYNNEI. CDR3 bases: TGTGCCAGCAGTGAAGCGCGGGGGCCTGGGTATTTT. Protein sequence: CASSEARGPGYF.

V gene TRBV19 combines with J gene TRBJ1-6, with a weak D call TRBD1 (5 bases). Germline assignment: CDR1 LNHDA and CDR2 SQIVND (reference sequence). Trimming cost V 6 bases and J 9 bases, with 21 bases left between them. This CDR3 region has 16 residues. CDR3: CASRPMTSGNGSPLHF. The DNA for the CDR3 is TGTGCCAGTAGACCTATGACGTCAGGGAATGGTTCACCCCTCCACTTT.

J is TRBJ1-2 and V is TRBV6-5, with D perhaps TRBD1 (5 bases). This CDR3 is built from 14 residues. Germline loops: CDR1 MNHEY, CDR2 SVGAGI. With 6 bases removed from V and 1 base from J, the gap between germline ends came to 12 bases. Written as DNA, the CDR3 is TGTGCCAGCAGGATAGACAGCTTTAACTATGGCTACACCTTC. The encoded protein is CASRIDSFNYGYTF.

The V gene is TRBV5-1, the J gene TRBJ1-4; 7 nucleotides match TRBD1. The CDR3 runs to 14 residues. Losses at the gene ends were 1 base for V and 8 bases for J; bases not matched to a gene: 5. Germline V gene data show CDR1 as SGHRS and CDR2 as YFSETQ. The CDR3 nucleotides read TGCGCCAGCAGCTTGAGGCAGGGGGGAGAAAAACTGTTTTTT. Protein sequence: CASSLRQGGEKLFF.

The genes are TRBV7-9 and TRBJ1-2, with 10 bases aligning to TRBD1. Germline CDR1 reads SEHNR; CDR2 reads FQNEAQ (reference sequence). Trimming took 5 bases from V and 8 from J; bases not matched to a gene: 5. This CDR3 has 13 amino acids. CDR3 DNA: TGTGCCAGCAGCCCCCGGGACAGGGGAGGCTACACCTTC. Translation gives CASSPRDRGGYTF.

The rearrangement joins TRBV3-1 (or the pseudogene TRBV3-2) to TRBJ1-6, with 10 bases aligning to TRBD1. J was trimmed by 10 bases and V by 2 bases; bases with no gene match: 8. Germline-derived CDR1 and CDR2 are LGHDT and YNNKEL (reference sequence). The CDR3 spans 16 residues. The CDR3: CASSQSRGTGVSPLHF. As DNA, the CDR3 is TGTGCCAGCAGCCAATCGCGCGGGACAGGGGTGTCACCCCTCCACTTT.